Below, 22 T cell receptor beta chains from the same sample are listed, as sequenced in a study of blood T cell repertoires in COVID-19. Generated by immunoSEQ multiplex PCR, the TCRdb table keeps only in-frame clones and is missing some. The top ten hold about 5% of the sample, which has about 300,000 clones, about 89% seen once. The sample was peripheral blood. These TCRs come from a man between 40 and 49 years old with acute or convalescent COVID-19.

The V gene is TRBV7-3, the J gene TRBJ2-3; maybe TRBD1 (6 bases). The CDR3 sequence is 16 residues long. Germline-derived CDR1 and CDR2 are SGHTA and FQGTGA. V shed 5 bases and J shed 0 bases, with 15 bases lying between them. The CDR3 protein is CASSLSRDISTDTQYF. In DNA form, the CDR3 reads TGTGCCAGCAGCCTATCACGGGACATAAGCACAGATACGCAGTATTTT.

This clone has a single count. This chain links TRBV12-5 with TRBJ1-6; D is uncertain. Germline V gene lookup returns CDR1 LGHNT and CDR2 FRNRAP. V shed 0 bases and J shed 9 bases, with 15 bases lying between them. There are 16 residues in the CDR3. CDR3 sequence: CASGLVFGDIASPLHF. The CDR3 DNA follows: TGTGCTAGTGGTTTGGTATTCGGGGATATAGCTTCACCCCTCCACTTT.

The gene calls are TRBV6-5 and TRBJ1-1; D unclear. Per the germline V gene, CDR1 is MNHEY and CDR2 is SVGAGI. The CDR3 is 12 residues long. V shed 2 bases and J shed 3 bases, with 4 bases lying between them. The CDR3 is CASSYGDTEAFF. In DNA, the CDR3 is TGTGCCAGCAGTTACGGAGACACTGAAGCTTTCTTT.

The chain carries TRBV5-1 and TRBJ2-3; possibly TRBD2 for D (6 bases). V lost 4 bases and J 2 bases, leaving 14 bases between the germline ends. This CDR3 spans 15 amino acids. Germline V gene lookup returns CDR1 SGHRS and CDR2 YFSETQ. The CDR3 region is CASSLTAGTTDTQYF. CDR3 nucleotides: TGCGCCAGCAGCCTTACGGCGGGGACCACAGATACGCAGTATTTT. Full variable domain (outside the CDR3, taken from reference TRBV5-1 and TRBJ2-3): KAGVTQTPRYLIKTRGQQVTLSCSPISGHRSVSWYQQTPGQGLQFLFEYFSETQRNKGNFPGRFSGRQFSNSRSEMNVSTLELGDSALYLCASSLTAGTTDTQYFGPGTRLTVL.

CDR3 in amino acids: CASSRQLANYGYTF. The CDR3 DNA reads TGTGCCAGCAGCCGACAGTTAGCTAACTATGGCTACACCTTC. The chain links TRBV5-6 to TRBJ1-2; tentative D call: TRBD1 (5 bases). Germline CDR1 reads SGHDT; CDR2 reads YYEEEE. The CDR3 is 14 amino acids. V was cut by 4 bases and J by 0 bases, with 10 bases left in between.

A single count supports this clone. The V and J genes are TRBV7-2 and TRBJ1-6; no clear D. The CDR3 loop spans 13 amino acids. Trimming took off 3 bases at V and 6 bases at J, with 6 bases between the two ends. CDR1 is SGHTA, CDR2 FQGNSA, per germline. CDR3 region: CASSFSRNSPLHF. The DNA of the CDR3 is TGTGCCAGCAGCTTTTCCCGTAATTCACCCCTCCACTTT.

The rearrangement links TRBV6-5 to TRBJ1-2; TRBD1 matches at 12 bases. The CDR3 consists of 12 residues. Germline CDR1 reads MNHEY; CDR2 reads SVGAGI. The CDR3 DNA is TGTGTCGGGGGGACAGGGGGCAAGGGCTACACCTTC. Protein product: CVGGTGGKGYTF.

The chain recombines TRBV3-1 (or the pseudogene TRBV3-2) with TRBJ1-3; D is unresolved. The CDR3 runs 14 residues. The germline gives CDR1 LGHDT, CDR2 YNNKEL (reference sequence). V lost 2 bases and J lost 4, with 9 bases in between. The CDR3 DNA is TGTGCCAGCAGCCAACTTACGGGGGGAAACACCATATATTTT. Amino acid sequence: CASSQLTGGNTIYF.

This clone appeared a single time. V and J are TRBV5-1 and TRBJ1-2, with TRBD1 matching over 10 bases. Germline CDR1 and CDR2: SGHRS and YFSETQ. The CDR3 is 15 residues long. The ends lost 0 bases at V and 3 bases at J; junction bases unmatched: 2. In DNA form, the CDR3 reads TGCGCCAGCAGCTTGGAGACAGGGGGCGACTATGGCTACACCTTC. This codes for CASSLETGGDYGYTF.

This rearrangement joins TRBV5-6 to TRBJ1-6, with 9 bases identical to TRBD1. Losses at the gene ends were 0 bases for V and 3 bases for J; bases not matched to a gene: 4. CDR3 size: 17 residues. CDR1 is SGHDT and CDR2 is YYEEEE in the germline V gene. This chain's CDR3 is CASSLDGQGLYNSPLHF. CDR3 DNA: TGTGCCAGCAGCTTGGACGGACAGGGGCTCTATAATTCACCCCTCCACTTT.

This chain links TRBV5-6 with TRBJ2-7, with 8 positions matching TRBD1. This CDR3 spans 13 amino acids. V lost 3 bases and J lost 2; bases outside the gene matches: 1. Germline CDR1 reads SGHDT; CDR2 reads YYEEEE. The CDR3 coding sequence is TGTGCCAGCAGCTGGACAGGGACCTACGAGCAGTACTTC. Its translation: CASSWTGTYEQYF.

The V gene is TRBV5-1, the J gene TRBJ2-7; 8 bases fit TRBD2. V dropped 3 bases and J dropped 2; count of bases not matched to a gene: 4. There are 14 residues in the CDR3. Germline lookup yields CDR1 SGHRS and CDR2 YFSETQ. CDR3 bases: TGCGCCAGCAGCTCTTTAGCGGGACCCTACGAGCAGTACTTC. This translates into CASSSLAGPYEQYF.

At least ten counts were recorded for this clone. The V and J genes are TRBV19 and TRBJ2-3; D is possibly TRBD1 (5 bases). The CDR3 loop spans 17 amino acids. Germline V gene lookup returns CDR1 LNHDA and CDR2 SQIVND (reference sequence). Trimming took off 7 bases at V and 1 base at J, with 21 bases between the two ends. The CDR3 sequence is CASTNRRLLRGTDTQYF. CDR3 DNA: TGTGCCAGTACGAACAGGAGATTACTGCGAGGCACAGATACGCAGTATTTT.

The DNA for the CDR3 is TGTGCCACCAGTGATTCAGGGACGAACACCGGGGAGCTGTTTTTT. Residues: CATSDSGTNTGELFF. This chain uses TRBV24-1 with TRBJ2-2; weak D call: TRBD1 (5 bases). The CDR3 is made up of 15 amino acids. Trimming cost V 2 bases and J 0 bases, with 6 bases left between them. The germline CDR1 and CDR2 sequences are KGHDR and SFDVKD.

The chain joins TRBV29-1 to TRBJ2-3; D perhaps matches TRBD1 (6 bases). Germline lookup yields CDR1 SQVTM and CDR2 ANQGSEA. This CDR3 has 14 amino acids. V lost 3 bases and J lost 4, with 14 bases in between. The CDR3 region has the DNA TGCAGCGTTGAGTTTTGGGGGCGGGCAGATACGCAGTATTTT. Its protein product is CSVEFWGRADTQYF.

The chain joins TRBV6-1 to TRBJ2-6, with D maybe TRBD1 (6 bases). The V gene's germline CDR1 is MNHNS and CDR2 SASEGT. CDR3 length: 17 residues. V was cut by 3 bases and J by 1 base, with 13 bases left in between. The CDR3 loop reads CASSEAAGDSGANVLTF. The CDR3 bases are TGTGCCAGCAGTGAGGCGGCAGGGGATTCTGGGGCCAACGTCCTGACTTTC.

The genes are TRBV11-2 and TRBJ1-2; D gene uncertain. Trimming removed 4 bases from V and 4 bases from J, with 10 bases in between. Germline values: CDR1 SGHAT, CDR2 FQNNGV. This CDR3 has 13 residues. The CDR3 loop is CASSSRHSYGYTF. The DNA of the CDR3 is TGTGCCAGCAGCTCGAGACACAGCTATGGCTACACCTTC.

The chain is built from TRBV5-1 and TRBJ1-3, with 8 bases that match TRBD1. The CDR3 is made up of 16 amino acids. The V gene's germline CDR1 is SGHRS and CDR2 YFSETQ. With V trimmed by 2 bases and J by 3 bases, 7 bases remained unmatched. CDR3 residues: CASSFTQGASGNTIYF. In DNA, the CDR3 is TGCGCCAGCAGCTTTACCCAGGGGGCGAGTGGAAACACCATATATTTT.

This chain connects TRBV4-2 to TRBJ1-2; D call uncertain. This CDR3 contains 14 residues. Trimming stripped 2 bases from V and 5 bases from J, with 12 bases between. Germline V CDR1 and CDR2: LGHNA, YNFKEQ. The CDR3 bases are TGTGCCAGCAGCCAACCGGGGTCCCCATATGGCTACACCTTC. Amino acid sequence: CASSQPGSPYGYTF.

V and J are TRBV27 and TRBJ1-4; possible D gene TRBD1, 6 bases. Per the germline V gene, CDR1 is MNHEY and CDR2 is SMNVEV (reference sequence). The CDR3 is 16 amino acids. Trimming left V 5 bases short and J 2 bases short, with 15 bases between. The CDR3 protein is CASSLTTGSTNEKLFF. The CDR3, as DNA: TGTGCCAGCAGTCTTACTACAGGGAGTACTAATGAAAAACTGTTTTTT.

This clone was counted a single time. The CDR3 bases are TGTGCCAGCAGCTTAGTTATAGCGGGGGGGCAAGAGACCCAGTACTTC. Encoded protein: CASSLVIAGGQETQYF. V usage is TRBV7-6 and J usage is TRBJ2-5; TRBD2 matches 11 bases. The CDR3 spans 16 residues. V was clipped by 1 base and J by 2 bases; unmatched bases: 3. The germline V gene has CDR1 SGHVS and CDR2 FNYEAQ.

The rearrangement uses TRBV11-2 and TRBJ1-1; 7 nucleotides align to TRBD1. V dropped 6 bases and J dropped 5; count of bases not matched to a gene: 12. Germline CDR1 and CDR2: SGHAT and FQNNGV. The CDR3 is 15 residues long. CDR3 in DNA: TGTGCCAGCAGACAACTTAGGGGGCGAGGGACTGAAGCTTTCTTT. It specifies CASRQLRGRGTEAFF.